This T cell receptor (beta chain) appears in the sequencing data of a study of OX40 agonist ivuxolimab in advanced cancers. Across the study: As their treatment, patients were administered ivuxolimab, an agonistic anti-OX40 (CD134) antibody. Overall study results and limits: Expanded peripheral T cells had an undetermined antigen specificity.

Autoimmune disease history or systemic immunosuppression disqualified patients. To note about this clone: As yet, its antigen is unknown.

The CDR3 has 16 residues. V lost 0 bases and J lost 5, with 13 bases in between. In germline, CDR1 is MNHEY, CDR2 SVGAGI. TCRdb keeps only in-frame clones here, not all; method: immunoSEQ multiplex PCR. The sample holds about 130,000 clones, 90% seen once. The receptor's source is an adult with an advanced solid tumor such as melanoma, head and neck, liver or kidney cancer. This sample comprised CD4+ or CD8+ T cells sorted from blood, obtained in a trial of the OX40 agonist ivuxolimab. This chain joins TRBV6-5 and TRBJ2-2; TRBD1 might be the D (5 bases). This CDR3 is CASSYSIGAGTGELFF. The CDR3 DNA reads TGTGCCAGCAGTTACTCGATTGGGGCAGGGACCGGGGAGCTGTTTTTT.